One and the same sample provided the 10 T cell receptor beta chains below, sequenced in a study of PD-1 blockade in classical Hodgkin lymphoma. The method was immunoSEQ multiplex PCR; TCRdb's version includes in-frame clones alone and lacks a portion of them. The sample holds tens of thousands of clones, about 71% seen once. Every single patient, without exception, relapsed after autologous stem cell transplantation, and brentuximab vedotin exposure varied. Sequences were derived from peripheral blood mononuclear cells (PBMCs), sampled at baseline. The origin of the receptors is a human donor with classical Hodgkin lymphoma.

The chain has TRBV19 and TRBJ1-1; possibly TRBD1 for D (5 bases). The CDR3 is 16 residues long. Germline CDR1 LNHDA, CDR2 SQIVND (reference sequence). Trimming stripped 5 bases from V and 3 bases from J, with 19 bases between. Written as DNA, the CDR3 is TGTGCCAGTAGTCTGGGGGTTGGTGGTTCAGACACTGAAGCTTTCTTT. Translated: CASSLGVGGSDTEAFF.

In its sample, this clone ranks as medium-sized. V gene TRBV27 combines with J gene TRBJ1-3, with 8 bases identical to TRBD1. CDR1 MNHEY and CDR2 SMNVEV come from the germline V gene (reference sequence). The CDR3 consists of 18 residues. V dropped 5 bases and J dropped 2; count of bases not matched to a gene: 14. As DNA, the CDR3 is TGTGCCAGCAGTACCTCATTCCCGTGGACAGGGACTGGAAACACCATATATTTT. As protein: CASSTSFPWTGTGNTIYF.

The V and J genes are TRBV12-5 and TRBJ1-5; 9 nucleotides align to TRBD1. Trimming cost V 5 bases and J 6 bases; bases outside gene matches: 8. This CDR3 comprises 15 residues. Per the germline V gene, CDR1 is LGHNT and CDR2 is FRNRAP. The chain's CDR3 is CASGNTGGASQPQHF. The CDR3, as DNA: TGTGCTAGTGGTAATACAGGGGGCGCGTCTCAGCCCCAGCATTTT.

This clone has just one count. V and J are TRBV9 and TRBJ2-2, with D tentatively TRBD2 (5 bases). The CDR3 spans 17 residues. Germline CDR1 reads SGDLS; CDR2 reads YYNGEE. The V and J ends lost 3 bases and 6 bases respectively, with 21 bases between them. The CDR3 loop reads CASSAEAWRAVAGELFF. In DNA, the CDR3 is TGTGCCAGCAGCGCTGAGGCTTGGCGGGCCGTCGCCGGGGAGCTGTTTTTT.

V usage is TRBV5-1 and J usage is TRBJ1-4; maybe TRBD1 (5 bases). Germline V gene lookup returns CDR1 SGHRS and CDR2 YFSETQ. V dropped 1 base and J dropped 4 bases, with 14 bases sitting between them. The CDR3 sequence is 16 residues long. In nucleotides, the CDR3 is TGCGCCAGCAGCTTGACGGGGCGAGGGAGTAATGAAAAACTGTTTTTT. Translated, it gives CASSLTGRGSNEKLFF.

As concerns this clone: At one end, the junction sequence differs from germline, possibly due to a read error. Distinct nucleotide sequences in the sample also encode this CDR3. The V and J genes are TRBV4-3 and TRBJ2-7; the match to TRBD1 covers 9 bases. Germline CDR1 is LGHNA and CDR2 is YSLEER. The CDR3 sequence is 15 residues long. CDR3 region: CASSQAGTGTYEQYF. Here the CDR3 DNA reads TGCGCCAGTAGCCAGGCCGGGACAGGGACGTACGAGCAGTACTTC.

This clone showed up just a few times. The chain joins TRBV5-6 to TRBJ2-1; TRBD1 is a possible D gene (6 bases). The CDR3 runs to 15 residues. Trimming cost V 4 bases and J 6 bases, with 17 bases left between them. Germline-derived CDR1 and CDR2 are SGHDT and YYEEEE. The CDR3 sequence is CASSGWAGAPNEQFF. The CDR3 DNA reads as TGTGCCAGCAGCGGGTGGGCAGGGGCCCCCAATGAGCAGTTCTTC.

This clone was detected only a few times. The V gene is TRBV11-2, the J gene TRBJ2-6; D is unresolved. Germline lookup yields CDR1 SGHAT and CDR2 FQNNGV. Trimming stripped 11 bases from V and 0 bases from J, with 11 bases between. This CDR3 is 14 amino acids long. CDR3 residues: CAGSASSGANVLTF. CDR3 nucleotides: TGTGCCGGTTCAGCGAGCTCTGGGGCCAACGTCCTGACTTTC.

V usage is TRBV9 and J usage is TRBJ1-1; no clear D. The V gene's germline CDR1 is SGDLS and CDR2 YYNGEE. This CDR3 is 15 amino acids long. V lost 2 bases and J 2 bases, leaving 13 bases between the germline ends. CDR3 DNA sequence: TGTGCCAGCAGCGTGACCACGGGAACCAACACTGAAGCTTTCTTT. It specifies CASSVTTGTNTEAFF.

For the CDR3, the DNA is TGTGCCAGCAGCTTTAACGGACGGAGCAATCAGCCCCAGCATTTT. The encoded protein is CASSFNGRSNQPQHF. The chain is built from TRBV5-6 and TRBJ1-5; D gene ambiguous. The CDR3 runs 15 residues. Per germline, CDR1 SGHDT and CDR2 YYEEEE. Trimming left V 2 bases short and J 1 base short, with 10 bases between.